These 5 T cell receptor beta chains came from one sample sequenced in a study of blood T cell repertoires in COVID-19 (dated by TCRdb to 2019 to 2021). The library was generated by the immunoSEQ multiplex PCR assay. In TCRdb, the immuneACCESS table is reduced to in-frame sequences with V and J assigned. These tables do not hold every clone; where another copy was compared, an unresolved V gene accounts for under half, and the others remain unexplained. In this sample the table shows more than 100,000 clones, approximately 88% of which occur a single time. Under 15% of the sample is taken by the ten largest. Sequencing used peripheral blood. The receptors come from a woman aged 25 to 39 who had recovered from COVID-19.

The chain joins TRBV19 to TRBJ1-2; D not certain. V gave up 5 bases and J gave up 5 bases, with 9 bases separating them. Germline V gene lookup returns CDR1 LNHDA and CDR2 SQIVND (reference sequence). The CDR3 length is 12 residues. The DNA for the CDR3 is TGTGCCAGTAGTGCTCAGGTATATGGCTACACCTTC. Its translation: CASSAQVYGYTF.

CDR3 loop: CASSLGQGVILETQYF. The CDR3 DNA reads TGCGCCAGCAGTCTAGGACAGGGGGTAATCTTGGAGACCCAGTACTTC. The chain is built from TRBV5-1 and TRBJ2-5, with 10 bases fitting TRBD1. Germline trimming cut 5 bases from V and 5 bases from J; bases unmatched to any gene: 12. Germline V CDR1 and CDR2: SGHRS, YFSETQ. The CDR3 length is 16 residues.

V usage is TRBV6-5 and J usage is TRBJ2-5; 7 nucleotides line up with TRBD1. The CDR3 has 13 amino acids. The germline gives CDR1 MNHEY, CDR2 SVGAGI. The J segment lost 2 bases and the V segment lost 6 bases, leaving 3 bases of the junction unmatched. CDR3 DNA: TGTGCCAGCAGGACAGGGAAACAAGAGACCCAGTACTTC. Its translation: CASRTGKQETQYF.

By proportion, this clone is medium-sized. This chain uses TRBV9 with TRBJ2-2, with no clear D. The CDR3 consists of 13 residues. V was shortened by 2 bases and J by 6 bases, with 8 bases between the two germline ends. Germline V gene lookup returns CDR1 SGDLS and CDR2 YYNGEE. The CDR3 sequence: CASSVHGSGELFF. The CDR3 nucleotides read TGTGCCAGCAGCGTTCACGGGTCCGGGGAGCTGTTTTTT.

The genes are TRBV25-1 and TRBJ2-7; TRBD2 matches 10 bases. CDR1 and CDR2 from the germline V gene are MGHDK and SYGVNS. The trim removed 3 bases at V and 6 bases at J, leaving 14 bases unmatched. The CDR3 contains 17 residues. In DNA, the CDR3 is TGTGCCAGCAGTGACTCAGCGGGAGGGCCCGGTAGGGGCGAGCAGTACTTC. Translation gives CASSDSAGGPGRGEQYF.